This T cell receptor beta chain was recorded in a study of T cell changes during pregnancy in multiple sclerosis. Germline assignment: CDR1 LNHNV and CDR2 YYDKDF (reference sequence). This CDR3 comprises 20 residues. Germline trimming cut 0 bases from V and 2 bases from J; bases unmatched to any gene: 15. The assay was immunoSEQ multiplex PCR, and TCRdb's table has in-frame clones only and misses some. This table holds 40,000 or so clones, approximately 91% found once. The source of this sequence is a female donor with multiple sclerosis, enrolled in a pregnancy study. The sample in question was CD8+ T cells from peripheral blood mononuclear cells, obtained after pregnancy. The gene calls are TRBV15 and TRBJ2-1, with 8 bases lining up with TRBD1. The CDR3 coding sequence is TGTGCCACCAGCAGAGATCTAGCAGGGGGCCATGAAGAAGCCTACAATGAGCAGTTCTTC. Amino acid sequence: CATSRDLAGGHEEAYNEQFF.